This T cell receptor beta chain was profiled in a study of T cell changes during pregnancy in multiple sclerosis. This clone has just one count. The assay was immunoSEQ multiplex PCR, and TCRdb's table has in-frame clones only and misses some. The sample shows approximately 20,000 clones, 89% of them seen only once. The V end lost 2 bases, the J end lost 2 bases, and 6 bases lay between the germline ends. The CDR3 length is 13 residues. In germline, CDR1 is MNHEY, CDR2 SVGAGI. The clonotype was recovered from a female donor in good health, enrolled as a control in a pregnancy study. The sample in question was CD8+ T cells from peripheral blood mononuclear cells, obtained in the second trimester of pregnancy. This chain connects TRBV6-5 to TRBJ1-1, with D unclear. CDR3: CASSYADNTEAFF. The CDR3 nucleotides read TGTGCCAGCAGTTACGCGGATAACACTGAAGCTTTCTTT.